A single sample is the source of the 27 T cell receptor beta chains below, sequenced in a study of shared clonotypes between healthy human individuals. Generated by immunoSEQ multiplex PCR, the TCRdb table keeps only in-frame clones and is missing some. Of some 1 million clones listed, approximately 72% are singletons. The sequenced material came from memory CD4+ T cells sorted from blood. This sample's subset: CD45RA-negative fraction. The receptors shown here come from a man between 18 and 29 years old in good health.

V usage is TRBV30 and J usage is TRBJ2-1, with 9 nucleotides matching TRBD2. The CDR3 runs to 19 residues. Germline V gene sequence: CDR1 GTSNPN, CDR2 SVGIG (reference sequence). The J segment lost 8 bases and the V segment lost 0 bases, leaving 20 bases of the junction unmatched. The CDR3 DNA sequence: TGTGCCTGGAGTGTAGCGGGGGGCGGCCCCCCTCTGAGATTTTATGAGCAGTTCTTC. This translates into CAWSVAGGGPPLRFYEQFF.

The gene calls are TRBV6-5 and TRBJ1-6; D possibly corresponds to TRBD1 (6 bases). The germline CDR1 and CDR2 sequences are MNHEY and SVGAGI. The CDR3 is 15 amino acids. V lost 4 bases and J lost 7, with 14 bases in between. The CDR3 nucleotides read TGTGCCAGCAGTTCCTTGGGGGGGCAGAATTCACCCCTCCACTTT. Translating gives CASSSLGGQNSPLHF.

This chain joins TRBV2 and TRBJ2-1; 8 bases are shared with TRBD2. The CDR3 has 16 amino acids. The germline gives CDR1 SNHLY, CDR2 FYNNEI. With 9 bases clipped from V and 2 bases from J, the junction kept 12 bases outside the gene matches. CDR3 in amino acids: CASNPRLALAYNEQFF. For the CDR3, the DNA is TGTGCCAGTAATCCTCGACTAGCGCTGGCCTACAATGAGCAGTTCTTC. The whole variable domain, remainder taken from reference TRBV2 and TRBJ2-1, is EPEVTQTPSHQVTQMGQEVILRCVPISNHLYFYWYRQILGQKVEFLVSFYNNEISEKSEIFDDQFSVERPDGSNFTLKIRSTKLEDSAMYFCASNPRLALAYNEQFFGPGTRLTVL.

The rearrangement links TRBV30 to TRBJ1-2, with a possible D match to TRBD1 (6 bases). The length of the CDR3 is 17 residues. Germline V gives CDR1 GTSNPN, CDR2 SVGIG (reference sequence). V lost 4 bases, J lost 6 bases, and 27 bases lay in between. In nucleotides, the CDR3 is TGTGCCTGGATACCGATCCGTACAGGGCATATGAGTGATGGCTACACCTTC. This sequence encodes CAWIPIRTGHMSDGYTF.

Remarks on this clone: Other nucleotide sequences in the sample specify the same CDR3. This rearrangement joins TRBV19 to TRBJ1-5; D is unresolved. The V end lost 0 bases, the J end lost 5 bases, and 5 bases lay between the germline ends. CDR1 LNHDA and CDR2 SQIVND come from the germline V gene (reference sequence). This CDR3 spans 13 amino acids. This CDR3 reads CASSIDRDQPQHF. The CDR3 DNA follows: TGTGCCAGTAGTATAGACAGAGATCAGCCCCAGCATTTT.

The chain has TRBV14 and TRBJ2-3; no clear D gene. The CDR3 contains 14 residues. Germline CDR1 SGHDN, CDR2 FVKESK. V lost 1 base to trimming and J lost 0 bases, with 5 bases between them. The DNA for the CDR3 is TGTGCCAGCAGCCAAGTGGGGAGCACAGATACGCAGTATTTT. This gives the protein CASSQVGSTDTQYF.

The CDR3 spells CASTPLGGPSTDTQYF. CDR3 nucleotides: TGCGCCAGCACCCCCTTGGGAGGGCCTAGCACAGATACGCAGTATTTT. The chain recombines TRBV5-1 with TRBJ2-3, with 7 bases lining up with TRBD2. With V trimmed by 6 bases and J by 0 bases, 10 bases remained unmatched. This CDR3 comprises 16 residues. Germline CDR1 and CDR2: SGHRS and YFSETQ.

The chain combines TRBV6-5 with TRBJ2-2; D is perhaps TRBD1 (5 bases). CDR3 length equals 15 residues. Germline lookup yields CDR1 MNHEY and CDR2 SVGAGI. V was pared by 6 bases and J by 4 bases, with 15 bases between. CDR3 in DNA: TGTGCCAGCAGAACACAGGTTTTGGGCACCGGGGAGCTGTTTTTT. Amino acids: CASRTQVLGTGELFF.

J is TRBJ2-3 and V is TRBV10-3; 7 nucleotides align to TRBD2. Germline CDR1 is ENHRY and CDR2 is SYGVKD. This CDR3 is 15 amino acids long. The J segment lost 2 bases and the V segment lost 0 bases, leaving 2 bases of the junction unmatched. For the CDR3, the DNA is TGTGCCATCAGTGAGTCGACTAGCCACACAGATACGCAGTATTTT. Translated: CAISESTSHTDTQYF.

This clone has just a few counts. J is TRBJ1-1 and V is TRBV4-1; D call uncertain. The V end lost 4 bases, the J end lost 4 bases, and 10 bases lay between the germline ends. Germline V gene sequence: CDR1 MGHRA, CDR2 YSYEKL. The length of the CDR3 is 13 residues. The CDR3 DNA sequence: TGCGCCAGCAGCCGCCCTGAGGCCACTGAAGCTTTCTTT. Residues: CASSRPEATEAFF.

The CDR3 here is CASSESGINYGYTF. DNA for the CDR3: TGTGCCAGCAGTGAAAGCGGTATTAACTATGGCTACACCTTC. V usage is TRBV6-1 and J usage is TRBJ1-2; D gene unclear. The CDR3 runs to 14 residues. The germline gives CDR1 MNHNS, CDR2 SASEGT. Trimming stripped 2 bases from V and 1 base from J, with 8 bases between.

This clone was seen only a few times. The chain has TRBV29-1 and TRBJ1-1; the D is unclear. Germline loops: CDR1 SQVTM, CDR2 ANQGSEA. CDR3 size: 13 residues. V was pared by 2 bases and J by 0 bases, with 7 bases between. CDR3 DNA: TGCAGCGTTGAAACAGCCATGAACACTGAAGCTTTCTTT. Translation: CSVETAMNTEAFF.

The V and J genes are TRBV11-3 and TRBJ2-6; no definite D call. V was shortened by 4 bases and J by 3 bases, with 10 bases between the two germline ends. Looked up from germline, CDR1 is SGHNT and CDR2 is YENEEA. The CDR3 has 15 amino acids. DNA of the CDR3: TGTGCCAGCAGCTCTGGGCGTAGTGGGGCCAACGTCCTGACTTTC. Its protein is CASSSGRSGANVLTF.

This chain joins TRBV2 and TRBJ2-1; 10 bases agree with TRBD2. The CDR3 is 14 amino acids. In germline, CDR1 is SNHLY, CDR2 FYNNEI. V lost 6 bases to trimming and J lost 5 bases; unmatched junction nucleotides: 4. The CDR3 nucleotides are TGTGCCAGCAGGGTACTAGCGGGAAACAATGAGCAGTTCTTC. Protein: CASRVLAGNNEQFF.

This clone was recorded a few times. The chain joins TRBV5-6 to TRBJ2-2; unclear D gene. The CDR3 extends over 13 amino acids. From germline, CDR1 is SGHDT and CDR2 YYEEEE. Trimming left V 5 bases short and J 4 bases short, with 9 bases between. CDR3 DNA sequence: TGTGCCAGCAGGGGCGAACCCACCGGGGAGCTGTTTTTT. It is translated as CASRGEPTGELFF.

The genes are TRBV12-5 and TRBJ2-1; 8 bases are shared with TRBD2. Germline CDR1 is LGHNT and CDR2 is FRNRAP. The CDR3 has 16 amino acids. Trimming cost V 7 bases and J 6 bases; bases outside gene matches: 14. DNA for the CDR3: TGTGCTAGTGCCTCCTTGACTAGCGCGGGTTTCAATGAGCAGTTCTTC. This translates into CASASLTSAGFNEQFF.

The chain is built from TRBV19 and TRBJ2-2; 8 bases map to TRBD1. Germline assignment: CDR1 LNHDA and CDR2 SQIVND (reference sequence). CDR3 length: 15 amino acids. V lost 5 bases, J lost 5 bases, and 7 bases stayed unmatched. DNA of the CDR3: TGTGCCAGTAGTCCATCGACAGGGGCTACCGGGGAGCTGTTTTTT. This codes for CASSPSTGATGELFF.

The J gene is TRBJ2-4, the V gene TRBV6-1; D is ambiguous. Germline CDR1 is MNHNS and CDR2 is SASEGT. The CDR3 runs to 12 residues. Trimming removed 5 bases at V and 16 bases at J, with 18 bases between. The CDR3 DNA reads as TGTGCCAGCAGTCCCCCAGCCGGCGTTCCCTACTTC. Amino acid sequence: CASSPPAGVPYF.

This sequence joins TRBV7-9 and TRBJ2-1, with 7 nucleotides matching TRBD2. CDR3 size: 16 residues. V shed 4 bases, J shed 6 bases, and the junction held 12 bases outside the gene matches. CDR1 SEHNR and CDR2 FQNEAQ come from the germline V gene (reference sequence). CDR3 nucleotide sequence: TGTGCCAGCAGCTCCCTCGGGGGAGGGCCTGCCAATGAGCAGTTCTTC. Protein sequence: CASSSLGGGPANEQFF.

The rearrangement joins TRBV19 to TRBJ1-5; unclear D gene. The ends were cut back, 1 base at V and 2 bases at J, with 9 bases in the middle. The CDR3 has 15 amino acids. CDR1 is LNHDA, CDR2 SQIVND, per germline (reference sequence). CDR3 nucleotides: TGTGCCAGTAGTATAGCTCCCGCTGGCAATCAGCCCCAGCATTTT. The encoded protein is CASSIAPAGNQPQHF.

V is TRBV11-2 and J is TRBJ1-1; a possible D gene is TRBD1 (6 bases). The V end was cut by 5 bases, the J end by 0 bases, with 13 bases between. This CDR3 has 15 residues. CDR1 is SGHAT and CDR2 is FQNNGV in the germline V gene. CDR3 loop: CASSPRGRVNTEAFF. The CDR3 nucleotides read TGTGCCAGCAGCCCTAGGGGGAGGGTGAACACTGAAGCTTTCTTT.

This chain uses TRBV5-8 with TRBJ2-6; D unclear. V was shortened by 0 bases and J by 0 bases, with 7 bases between the two germline ends. CDR3 size: 16 residues. Germline-derived CDR1 and CDR2 are SGHTS and YDEGEE. CDR3 protein: CASSLEGFSGANVLTF. CDR3 sequence (DNA): TGTGCCAGCAGCTTGGAAGGGTTCTCTGGGGCCAACGTCCTGACTTTC.

This chain links TRBV11-2 with TRBJ2-5; D might be TRBD1 (5 bases). The germline CDR1 and CDR2 sequences are SGHAT and FQNNGV. Between the trimmed V and J ends, which lost 2 bases and 4 bases, there was a span of 14 bases. The CDR3 contains 15 residues. The CDR3 sequence is CASSLSQGGSETQYF. The DNA of the CDR3 is TGTGCCAGCAGCTTAAGTCAGGGCGGTTCAGAGACCCAGTACTTC.

This chain links TRBV19 with TRBJ1-2; D is perhaps TRBD1 (6 bases). This CDR3 contains 11 residues. Deletions cut 7 bases from V and 8 bases from J, with 11 bases between. The V gene's germline CDR1 is LNHDA and CDR2 SQIVND (reference sequence). CDR3 DNA sequence: TGTGCCAGTATCAGGGGAGGGGGCTACACCTTC. This encodes CASIRGGGYTF.

This chain uses TRBV5-6 with TRBJ2-4, with D possibly being TRBD1 (5 bases). This CDR3 contains 14 residues. V shed 6 bases and J shed 1 base, with 11 bases lying between them. CDR1 is SGHDT, CDR2 YYEEEE, per germline. CDR3 residues: CASKPPGAKNIQYF. CDR3 DNA: TGTGCCAGCAAACCCCCAGGGGCCAAAAACATTCAGTACTTC.

J is TRBJ1-4 and V is TRBV19; possibly TRBD1 for D (5 bases). Germline V lookup: CDR1 LNHDA, CDR2 SQIVND (reference sequence). The CDR3 has 17 amino acids. V lost 8 bases to trimming and J lost 14 bases, with 33 bases between them. The CDR3 DNA follows: TGTGCCAGTGCCCCCACCCCCGGCGGGGCAGGAGGGATTCGTCTGTTTTTT. Encoded protein: CASAPTPGGAGGIRLFF. Complete variable domain (other parts from reference TRBV19 and TRBJ1-4): DGGITQSPKYLFRKEGQNVTLSCEQNLNHDAMYWYRQDPGQGLRLIYYSQIVNDFQKGDIAEGYSVSREKKESFPLTVTSAQKNPTAFYLCASAPTPGGAGGIRLFFGSGTQLSVL.

The rearrangement joins TRBV18 to TRBJ2-1, with TRBD1 as a possible D gene (6 bases). The CDR3 consists of 15 residues. V lost 4 bases to trimming and J lost 0 bases, with 10 bases between them. Germline V lookup: CDR1 KGHSH, CDR2 LQKENI. The CDR3 protein is CASSRTVSSYNEQFF. The CDR3 bases are TGTGCCAGCTCACGGACAGTCAGCTCCTACAATGAGCAGTTCTTC.